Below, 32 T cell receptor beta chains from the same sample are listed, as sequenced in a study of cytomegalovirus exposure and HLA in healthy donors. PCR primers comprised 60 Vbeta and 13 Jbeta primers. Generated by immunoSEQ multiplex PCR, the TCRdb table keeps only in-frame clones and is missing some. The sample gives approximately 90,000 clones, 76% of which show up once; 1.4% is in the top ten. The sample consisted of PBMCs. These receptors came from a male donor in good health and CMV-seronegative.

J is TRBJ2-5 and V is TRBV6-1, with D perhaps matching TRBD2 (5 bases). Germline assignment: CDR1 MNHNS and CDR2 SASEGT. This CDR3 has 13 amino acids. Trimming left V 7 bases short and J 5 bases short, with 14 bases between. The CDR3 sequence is CASNRTPGETQYF. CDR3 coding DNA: TGTGCCAGCAACCGGACGCCGGGGGAGACCCAGTACTTC.

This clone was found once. The CDR3 nucleotides are TGTGCCAGCAGCCTAAAACGGAACACTGAAGCTTTCTTT. Its translation: CASSLKRNTEAFF. The rearrangement uses TRBV11-2 and TRBJ1-1; no reliable D call. V was shortened by 5 bases and J by 1 base, with 8 bases between the two germline ends. Germline CDR1 SGHAT, CDR2 FQNNGV. The CDR3 totals 13 residues.

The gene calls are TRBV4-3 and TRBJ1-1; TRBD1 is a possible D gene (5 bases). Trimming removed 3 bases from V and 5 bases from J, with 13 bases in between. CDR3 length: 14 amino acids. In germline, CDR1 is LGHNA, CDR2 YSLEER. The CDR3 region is CASSQSPGRTEAFF. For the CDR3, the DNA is TGCGCCAGCAGCCAGTCACCAGGGCGGACTGAAGCTTTCTTT.

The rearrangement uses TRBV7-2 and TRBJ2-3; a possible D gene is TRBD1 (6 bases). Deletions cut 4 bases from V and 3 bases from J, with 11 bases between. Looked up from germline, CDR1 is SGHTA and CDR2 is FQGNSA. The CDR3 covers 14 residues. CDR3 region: CASSWIQGTDTQYF. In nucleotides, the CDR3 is TGTGCCAGCAGCTGGATACAGGGAACAGATACGCAGTATTTT.

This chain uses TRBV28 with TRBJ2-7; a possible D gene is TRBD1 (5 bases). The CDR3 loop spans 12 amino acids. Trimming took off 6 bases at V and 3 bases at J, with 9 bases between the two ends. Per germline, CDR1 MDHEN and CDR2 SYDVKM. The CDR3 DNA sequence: TGTGCCAGCAGCCTTGACAGCTACGAGCAGTACTTC. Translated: CASSLDSYEQYF.

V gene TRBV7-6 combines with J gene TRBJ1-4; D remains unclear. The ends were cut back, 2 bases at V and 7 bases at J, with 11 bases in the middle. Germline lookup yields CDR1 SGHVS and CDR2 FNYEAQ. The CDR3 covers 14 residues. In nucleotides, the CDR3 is TGTGCCAGCAGCTTAACTCGGGAGGGTGAAAAACTGTTTTTT. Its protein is CASSLTREGEKLFF. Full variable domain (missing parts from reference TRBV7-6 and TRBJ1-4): GAGVSQSPRYKVTKRGQDVALRCDPISGHVSLYWYRQALGQGPEFLTYFNYEAQQDKSGLPNDRFSAERPEGSISTLTIQRTEQRDSAMYRCASSLTREGEKLFFGSGTQLSVL.

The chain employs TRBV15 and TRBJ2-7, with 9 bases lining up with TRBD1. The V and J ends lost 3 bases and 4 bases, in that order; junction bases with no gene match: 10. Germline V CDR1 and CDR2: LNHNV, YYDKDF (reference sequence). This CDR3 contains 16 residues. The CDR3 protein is CATSSAAGTGRYEQYF. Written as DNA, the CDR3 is TGTGCCACCAGCAGTGCCGCCGGGACAGGGCGGTACGAGCAGTACTTC.

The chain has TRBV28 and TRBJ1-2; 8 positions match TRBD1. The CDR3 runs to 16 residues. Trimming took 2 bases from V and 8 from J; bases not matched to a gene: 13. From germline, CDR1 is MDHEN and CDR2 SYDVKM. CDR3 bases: TGTGCCAGCAGTTTAGGATTACAGGGGGTGATGAGCGGCTACACCTTC. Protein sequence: CASSLGLQGVMSGYTF.

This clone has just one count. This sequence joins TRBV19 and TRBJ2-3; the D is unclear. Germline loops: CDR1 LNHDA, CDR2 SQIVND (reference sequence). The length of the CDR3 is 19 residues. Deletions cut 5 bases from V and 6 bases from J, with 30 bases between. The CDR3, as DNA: TGTGCCAGTAGTCCGCATAGAGGCCGCTTATCACGGAGCCCGGATACGCAGTATTTT. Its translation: CASSPHRGRLSRSPDTQYF.

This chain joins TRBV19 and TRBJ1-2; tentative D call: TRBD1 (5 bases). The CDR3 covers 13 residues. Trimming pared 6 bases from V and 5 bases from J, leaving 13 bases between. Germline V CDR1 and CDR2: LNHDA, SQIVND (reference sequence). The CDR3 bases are TGTGCCAGTAGAACCACGGGGGGATATGGCTACACCTTC. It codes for CASRTTGGYGYTF.

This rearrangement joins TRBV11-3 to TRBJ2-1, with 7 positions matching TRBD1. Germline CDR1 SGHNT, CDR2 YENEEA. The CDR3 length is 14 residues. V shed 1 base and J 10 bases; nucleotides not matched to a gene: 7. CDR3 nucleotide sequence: TGTGCCAGCAGCTTAGGACAGGGAACGTCCGAGCAGTTCTTC. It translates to CASSLGQGTSEQFF.

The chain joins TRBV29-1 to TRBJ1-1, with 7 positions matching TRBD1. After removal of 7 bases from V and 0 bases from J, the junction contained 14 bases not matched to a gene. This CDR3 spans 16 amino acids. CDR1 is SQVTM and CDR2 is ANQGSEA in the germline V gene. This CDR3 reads CSAGSQLGQLNTEAFF. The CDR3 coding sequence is TGCAGCGCTGGCTCTCAGCTGGGACAGCTGAACACTGAAGCTTTCTTT.

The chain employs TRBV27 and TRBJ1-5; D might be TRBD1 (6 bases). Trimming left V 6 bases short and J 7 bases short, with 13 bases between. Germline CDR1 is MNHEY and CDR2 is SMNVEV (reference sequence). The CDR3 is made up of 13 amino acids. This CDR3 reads CASSNTGNQPQHF. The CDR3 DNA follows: TGTGCCAGCAGCAATACAGGGAACCAGCCCCAGCATTTT.

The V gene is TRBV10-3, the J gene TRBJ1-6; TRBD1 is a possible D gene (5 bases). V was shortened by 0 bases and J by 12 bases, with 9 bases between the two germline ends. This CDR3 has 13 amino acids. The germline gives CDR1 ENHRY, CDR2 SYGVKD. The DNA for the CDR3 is TGTGCCATCAGTGAGTCGCCAGGACAACCCCTCCACTTT. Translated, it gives CAISESPGQPLHF.

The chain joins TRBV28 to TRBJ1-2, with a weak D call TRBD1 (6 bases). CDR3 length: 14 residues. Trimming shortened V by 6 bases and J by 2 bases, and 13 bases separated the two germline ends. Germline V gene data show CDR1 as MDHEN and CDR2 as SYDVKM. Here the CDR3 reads CASSVGGLNYGYTF. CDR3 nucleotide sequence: TGTGCCAGCAGCGTTGGGGGCCTCAACTATGGCTACACCTTC.

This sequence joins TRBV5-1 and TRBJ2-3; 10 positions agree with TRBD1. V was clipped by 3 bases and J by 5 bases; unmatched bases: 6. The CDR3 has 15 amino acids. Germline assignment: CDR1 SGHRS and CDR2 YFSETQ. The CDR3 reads CASSSAGTGVDTQYF. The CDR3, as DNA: TGCGCCAGCAGCTCGGCCGGGACAGGGGTAGATACGCAGTATTTT.

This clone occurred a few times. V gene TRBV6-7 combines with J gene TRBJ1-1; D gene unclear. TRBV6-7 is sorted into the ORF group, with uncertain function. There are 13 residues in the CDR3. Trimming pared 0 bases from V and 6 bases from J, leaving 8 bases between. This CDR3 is CASSYSGRPEAFF. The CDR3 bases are TGTGCCAGCAGTTACTCGGGCAGACCTGAAGCTTTCTTT.

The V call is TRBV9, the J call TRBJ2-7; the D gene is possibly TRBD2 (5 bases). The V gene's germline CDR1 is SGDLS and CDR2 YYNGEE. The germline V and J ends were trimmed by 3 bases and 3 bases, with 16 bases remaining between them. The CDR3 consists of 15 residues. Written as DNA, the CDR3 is TGTGCCAGCAGCGCTACCGGGGAAGCCGACTACGAGCAGTACTTC. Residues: CASSATGEADYEQYF.

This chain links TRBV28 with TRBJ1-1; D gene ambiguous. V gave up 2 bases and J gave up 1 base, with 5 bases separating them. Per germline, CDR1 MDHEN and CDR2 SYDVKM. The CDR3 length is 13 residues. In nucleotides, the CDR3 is TGTGCCAGCAGTTTAGAGGAGAACACTGAAGCTTTCTTT. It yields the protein CASSLEENTEAFF.

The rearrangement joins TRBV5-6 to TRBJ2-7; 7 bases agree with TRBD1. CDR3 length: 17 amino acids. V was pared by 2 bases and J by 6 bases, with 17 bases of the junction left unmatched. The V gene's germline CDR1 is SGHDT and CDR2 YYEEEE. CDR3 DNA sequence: TGTGCCAGCAGCTTCTTTGGTAATAGACAGGGAAGAGGCGAGCAGTACTTC. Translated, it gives CASSFFGNRQGRGEQYF.

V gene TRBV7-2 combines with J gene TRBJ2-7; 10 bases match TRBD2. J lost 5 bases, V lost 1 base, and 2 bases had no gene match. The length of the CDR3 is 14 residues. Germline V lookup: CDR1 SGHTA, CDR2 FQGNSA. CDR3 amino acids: CASSLGLAGDEQYF. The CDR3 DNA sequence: TGTGCCAGCAGCTTAGGGCTAGCGGGAGACGAGCAGTACTTC.

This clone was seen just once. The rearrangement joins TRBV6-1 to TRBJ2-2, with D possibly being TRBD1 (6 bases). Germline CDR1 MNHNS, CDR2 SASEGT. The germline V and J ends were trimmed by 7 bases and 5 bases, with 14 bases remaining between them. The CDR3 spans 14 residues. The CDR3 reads CASTWTVSTGELFF. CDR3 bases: TGTGCCAGCACGTGGACAGTTTCGACCGGGGAGCTGTTTTTT.

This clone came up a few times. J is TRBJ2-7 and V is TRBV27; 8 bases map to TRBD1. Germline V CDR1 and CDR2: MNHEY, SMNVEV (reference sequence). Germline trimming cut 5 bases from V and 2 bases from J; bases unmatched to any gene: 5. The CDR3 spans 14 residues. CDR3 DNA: TGTGCCAGCAGTCCCCGACAGGGGCCCTACGAGCAGTACTTC. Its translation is CASSPRQGPYEQYF.

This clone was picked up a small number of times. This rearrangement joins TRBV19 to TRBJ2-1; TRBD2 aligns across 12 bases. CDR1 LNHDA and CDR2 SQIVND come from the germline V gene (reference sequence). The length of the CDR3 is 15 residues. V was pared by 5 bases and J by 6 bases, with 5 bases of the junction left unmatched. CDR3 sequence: CASSSASGRVNEQFF. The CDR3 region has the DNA TGTGCCAGTAGTTCGGCTAGCGGGAGGGTCAATGAGCAGTTCTTC.

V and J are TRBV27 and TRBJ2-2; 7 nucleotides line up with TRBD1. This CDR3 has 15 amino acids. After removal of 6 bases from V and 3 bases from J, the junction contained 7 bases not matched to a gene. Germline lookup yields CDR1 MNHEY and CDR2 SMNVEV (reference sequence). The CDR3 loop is CASRWTGWDTGELFF. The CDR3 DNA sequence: TGTGCCAGCAGATGGACAGGATGGGACACCGGGGAGCTGTTTTTT.

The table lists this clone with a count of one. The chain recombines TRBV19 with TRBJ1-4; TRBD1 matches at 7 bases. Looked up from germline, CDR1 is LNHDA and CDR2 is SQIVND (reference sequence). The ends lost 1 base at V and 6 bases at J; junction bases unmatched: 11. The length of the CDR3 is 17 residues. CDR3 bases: TGTGCCAGTAGTATAGGGGAAGGGGGCCGAAGGGATGAAAAACTGTTTTTT. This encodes CASSIGEGGRRDEKLFF.

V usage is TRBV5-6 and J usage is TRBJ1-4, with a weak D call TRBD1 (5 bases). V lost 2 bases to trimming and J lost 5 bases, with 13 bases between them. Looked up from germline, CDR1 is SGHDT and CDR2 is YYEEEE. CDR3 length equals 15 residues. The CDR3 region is CASSLRAGGNEKLFF. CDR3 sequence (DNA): TGTGCCAGCAGCTTACGTGCGGGGGGGAATGAAAAACTGTTTTTT.

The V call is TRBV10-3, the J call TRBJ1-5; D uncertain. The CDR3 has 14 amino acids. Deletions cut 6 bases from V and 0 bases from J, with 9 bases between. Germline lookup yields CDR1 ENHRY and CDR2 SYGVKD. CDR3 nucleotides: TGTGCCATCAGCCCCGGGGTTAGCAATCAGCCCCAGCATTTT. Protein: CAISPGVSNQPQHF.

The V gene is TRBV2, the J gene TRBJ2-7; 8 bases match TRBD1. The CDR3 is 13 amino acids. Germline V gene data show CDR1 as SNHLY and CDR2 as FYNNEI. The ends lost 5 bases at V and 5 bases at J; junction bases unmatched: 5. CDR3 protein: CASSSDRGNEQYF. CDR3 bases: TGTGCCAGCAGTTCCGACAGGGGAAACGAGCAGTACTTC.

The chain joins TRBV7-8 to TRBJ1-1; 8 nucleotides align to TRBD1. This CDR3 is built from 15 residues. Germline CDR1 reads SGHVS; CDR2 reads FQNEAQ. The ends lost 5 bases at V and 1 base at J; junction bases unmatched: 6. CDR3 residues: CASSPQTGANTEAFF. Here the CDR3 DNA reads TGTGCCAGCAGCCCTCAGACAGGGGCGAACACTGAAGCTTTCTTT.

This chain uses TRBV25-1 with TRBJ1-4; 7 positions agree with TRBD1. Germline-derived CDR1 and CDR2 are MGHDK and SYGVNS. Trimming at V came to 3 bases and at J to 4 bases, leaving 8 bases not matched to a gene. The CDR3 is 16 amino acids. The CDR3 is CASSDSGQAINEKLFF. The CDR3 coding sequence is TGTGCCAGCAGTGACTCTGGACAGGCGATTAATGAAAAACTGTTTTTT. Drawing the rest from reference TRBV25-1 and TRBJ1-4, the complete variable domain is EADIYQTPRYLVIGTGKKITLECSQTMGHDKMYWYQQDPGMELHLIHYSYGVNSTEKGDLSSESTVSRIRTEHFPLTLESARPSHTSQYLCASSDSGQAINEKLFFGSGTQLSVL.

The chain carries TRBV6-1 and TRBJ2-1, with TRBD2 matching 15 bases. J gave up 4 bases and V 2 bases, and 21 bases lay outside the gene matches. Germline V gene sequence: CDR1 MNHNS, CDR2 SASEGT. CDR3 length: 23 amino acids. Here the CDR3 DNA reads TGTGCCAGCAGTGAACGGGCAGGGGCCTGGACTAGCGGGAGGGCTGAGGGGTACAATGAGCAGTTCTTC. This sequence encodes CASSERAGAWTSGRAEGYNEQFF.